A single T cell receptor beta chain is shown here with its context. This clone has just one count. Its antigen is still unknown. No quality values exist for individual bases; no much larger clone is one base distant. This record comes from a study of OX40 agonist ivuxolimab in advanced cancers. Looking at the study overall: Ivuxolimab, which targeted the costimulatory receptor OX40 (CD134), was an agonistic, fully human IgG2 monoclonal antibody. A male proportion of about 79% and a mean age of about 60 years, ranging from roughly 20 to 80, were recorded for the dose-escalation cohort. Among the roughly 50 dose-escalation patients, around 20 had hepatocellular carcinoma, around 15 melanoma, 9 renal cell carcinoma and 9 head and neck cancer. Three dose-escalation patients achieved partial responses, one with hepatocellular carcinoma and two with cutaneous melanoma. The point of sequencing TCRbeta in the periphery was to test whether ivuxolimab changed TCR sequence diversity and drove clonal T-cell expansion. Patients were allowed to have had prior anti-PD-1, anti-PD-L1 or anti-CTLA-4 therapy, and 40% of the dose-escalation patients had previously received checkpoint inhibitors. The monotherapy dose-escalation portion (N = 52 patients) of the phase I ivuxolimab trial is reported in the paper. Intravenous ivuxolimab was administered to patients every 2 weeks at six dose levels: 0.01, 0.1, 0.3, 1.5, 3 and 10 mg/kg. The full study reports these points: Partial responders in the 0.1-3.0 mg/kg groups had among the lowest normalized peripheral clonal expansion, especially among CD8+ T cells. At doses of 0.1 to 3.0 mg/kg, clonal expansion of both CD4+ and CD8+ T cells in blood was seen between baseline and week 6. The antigen specificity of the peripheral T cells that underwent clonal expansion was not determined. On average, CD8+ T cells showed more expanded clones than CD4+ T cells after ivuxolimab. Low levels of normalized T-cell clonal expansion were also seen in some nonresponding patients.

Genomic DNA was isolated from the sorted cells so that the TCRbeta CDR3 region could be sequenced. The immunoSEQ Assay was used for sequencing of TCRbeta CDR3 regions. The table was pulled from immuneACCESS by TCRdb, which kept in-frame rearrangements only. Such tables lose some clones; where checked, under half of the loss comes from unresolved V genes, and the rest has no known cause. Across this sample there are some 150,000 clones, with 90% seen only once. The leading ten clones occupy approximately 1.1% of the sample. Patients with a history of autoimmune disease or receiving systemic immunosuppression were excluded from the trial. Peripheral blood for TCR sequencing was collected from all dose cohorts at baseline, on cycle 4 day 1, and on cycle 7 day 1. Samples were obtained from an open-label, multicenter, first-in-human phase I dose-escalation trial of ivuxolimab. Adults with locally advanced or metastatic head and neck squamous cell, hepatocellular, melanoma or renal cell carcinoma were enrolled in the trial. CD4+ and CD8+ T cells were sorted separately from peripheral blood before TCR sequencing.

The CDR1 and CDR2 encoded by the germline V gene are SGHTA and FQGNSA. Trimmed from V: 1 base; trimmed from J: 2 bases; junction bases lacking a gene match: 9. The CDR3 covers 17 residues, taking in both the cysteine and the phenylalanine. The entry retains the CDR3 DNA only, 51 bases that are in frame from base 1. The rearrangement combines TRBV7-2 with TRBJ1-1, with TRBD1 matching 8 junction bases. This TCR came from an adult with an advanced solid tumor such as melanoma, head and neck, liver or kidney cancer. The sample here was CD4+ or CD8+ T cells sorted from blood, taken in a trial of the OX40 agonist ivuxolimab. The base sequence is TGTGCCAGCAGCTTAGGGGCTAGGACAGGGAAAAACACTGAAGCTTTCTTT. The encoded protein is CASSLGARTGKNTEAFF.